One sample yielded the 21 T cell receptor beta chains listed below, sequenced in a study of read filtering for tumor transcriptome and immune sequencing. From roughly 400 ng of RNA, a library with molecular barcoded alpha/delta and beta/gamma adaptors was made. TCRdb passed the reads through MiXCR, listing each CDR3 protein once. Among about 62,000 distinct CDR3 sequences listed, around 19% were seen once. The sequenced sample consisted of a population of CD138-negative cells sorted from bone marrow. These TCRs come from a donor at least 40 years old with multiple myeloma.

This clonotype appeared many times. V gene TRBV5-1 combines with J gene TRBJ1-4; a possible D gene is TRBD1 (5 bases). The CDR3 spans 15 residues. CDR1 is SGHRS, CDR2 YFSETQ, per germline. The V gene lost 1 base and the J gene lost 6 bases, with 13 bases spanning the gap. The CDR3 coding sequence is TGCGCCAGCAGCTTGCTAGGGGTTAAAGATGAAAAACTGTTTTTT. This translates into CASSLLGVKDEKLFF.

This clonotype was detected ten times or more. This chain joins TRBV7-2 and TRBJ1-1; D not certain. Trimming pared 6 bases from V and 1 base from J, leaving 15 bases between. Germline V CDR1 and CDR2: SGHTA, FQGNSA. This CDR3 is built from 15 residues. The CDR3 nucleotides are TGTGCCAGCAGATACGGGTGGGGTGGGAACACTGAAGCTTTCTTT. The encoded protein is CASRYGWGGNTEAFF.

This clonotype was counted a few times. With a much larger clone just one base away, this may be a read error. The chain employs TRBV3-1 and TRBJ2-7; possibly TRBD2 for D (5 bases). This CDR3 region has 13 residues. From germline, CDR1 is LGHDT and CDR2 YNNKEL (reference sequence). V dropped 2 bases and J dropped 7 bases, with 12 bases sitting between them. The CDR3 DNA follows: TGTGCCAGCAGCCAAAGGACTGGTAGTGAGCAGTACTTC. Protein product: CASSQRTGSEQYF.

This clonotype showed up many times. The chain joins TRBV29-1 to TRBJ2-5; D perhaps matches TRBD1 (6 bases). Trimming pared 6 bases from V and 4 bases from J, leaving 12 bases between. Germline CDR1 reads SQVTM; CDR2 reads ANQGSEA. This CDR3 has 12 residues. The CDR3 nucleotides are TGCAGCGTCCGACAGGCTCGAGAGACCCAGTACTTC. It is translated as CSVRQARETQYF.

At least ten counts were recorded for this clonotype. The chain has TRBV7-2 and TRBJ2-3; D is perhaps TRBD2 (5 bases). The V end lost 2 bases, the J end lost 4 bases, and 13 bases lay between the germline ends. Per the germline V gene, CDR1 is SGHTA and CDR2 is FQGNSA. The CDR3 spans 15 residues. The chain's CDR3 is CASSLFGIAPDTQYF. CDR3 in DNA: TGTGCCAGCAGCTTATTCGGGATAGCACCAGATACGCAGTATTTT.

This clonotype showed up many times. The chain couples TRBV4-1 to TRBJ2-7; no clear D gene. The V end was cut by 2 bases, the J end by 2 bases, with 13 bases between. Germline values: CDR1 MGHRA, CDR2 YSYEKL. There are 15 residues in the CDR3. Written as DNA, the CDR3 is TGCGCCAGCAGCCAATTTCTAGACGCAACCTACGAGCAGTACTTC. Translated, it gives CASSQFLDATYEQYF.

This clonotype was counted ten times or more. The chain uses TRBV20-1 and TRBJ2-5; D ambiguous. The germline CDR1 and CDR2 sequences are DFQATT and SNEGSKA (reference sequence). The ends were cut back, 5 bases at V and 1 base at J, with 11 bases in the middle. The CDR3 covers 13 residues. The CDR3 DNA reads as TGCAGTGCTGACGCGCTTGCCCAAGAGACCCAGTACTTC. It specifies CSADALAQETQYF.

This sequence joins TRBV12-3 or TRBV12-4 and TRBJ2-5; D possibly corresponds to TRBD2 (6 bases). The better agreement between TRBJ2-1 and the DNA end casts doubt on the J call. CDR3 size: 16 residues. CDR3: CASSRGAGTAHEIQFF. DNA for the CDR3: TGTGCCAGCAGTCGGGGTGCCGGGACTGCCCACGAGATCCAGTTCTTC.

Comments on this clonotype: Being one base from a much bigger clone, this may be a read error. The chain recombines TRBV20-1 with TRBJ2-1, with 15 bases lining up with TRBD2. Trimming at V came to 6 bases and at J to 13 bases, leaving 13 bases not matched to a gene. Germline assignment: CDR1 DFQATT and CDR2 SNEGSKA (reference sequence). The CDR3 is 15 residues long. The CDR3 nucleotides are TGCAGTGCCAACGATAGGACTAGCGGGGGGGCCGCCCAGTTCTTC. Translating gives CSANDRTSGGAAQFF.

Many counts were recorded for this clonotype. As DNA, the CDR3 is TGTGCCAGCAGCCCAACAGGGGGCGTGAACACTGAAGCTTTCTTT. This encodes CASSPTGGVNTEAFF. This chain connects TRBV28 to TRBJ1-1; TRBD1 matches at 9 bases. The CDR3 sequence is 15 residues long. Germline assignment: CDR1 MDHEN and CDR2 SYDVKM. V lost 6 bases and J lost 0; bases outside the gene matches: 5.

In the case of this clonotype: This may stem from a read error, because a much larger clone lies one nucleotide away. The chain employs TRBV6-1 and TRBJ2-3; D uncertain. Matching the DNA end better, TRBJ1-5 makes the J call doubtful. The length of the CDR3 is 15 residues. The germline V gene encodes CDR1 MNHNS and CDR2 SASEGT. In DNA form, the CDR3 reads TGTGCCAGCAGACTTAGCGGAAGAGGCACAGATACGCAGCATTTT. This translates into CASRLSGRGTDTQHF.

This clonotype appeared many times. This chain links TRBV6-2 or TRBV6-3 with TRBJ2-2, with 9 bases fitting TRBD2. In germline, CDR1 is MNHEY, CDR2 SVGEGT. CDR3 size: 18 residues. V trimming: 4 bases; J trimming: 1 base; junction bases outside the gene matches: 10. The CDR3 here is CASSSMRISGRNTGELFF. CDR3 sequence (DNA): TGTGCCAGCAGTTCCATGCGGATTAGCGGGAGGAACACCGGGGAGCTGTTTTTT.

This clonotype was seen only a few times. The rearrangement links TRBV5-1 to TRBJ2-3; D not resolved. Germline V gene data show CDR1 as SGHRS and CDR2 as YFSETQ. V lost 0 bases and J 0 bases, leaving 8 bases between the germline ends. This CDR3 spans 15 amino acids. The CDR3 DNA sequence: TGCGCCAGCAGCTTGGTTGGGCGTAGCACAGATACGCAGTATTTT. As protein: CASSLVGRSTDTQYF.

The V gene is TRBV30, the J gene TRBJ2-3, with TRBD2 matching 10 bases. Germline assignment: CDR1 GTSNPN and CDR2 SVGIG (reference sequence). The V and J ends lost 1 base and 2 bases, in that order; junction bases with no gene match: 6. The CDR3 is made up of 16 amino acids. In nucleotides, the CDR3 is TGTGCCTGGAGTGAATGGACTAGCGGCCTCACAGATACGCAGTATTTT. Its protein product is CAWSEWTSGLTDTQYF.

A word on this clonotype: It is likely a read error, because the conserved phenylalanine at the end of the CDR3 is missing. The DNA is omitted, as the CDR3 cannot be located on it reliably, and the CDR3 follows TCRdb's listing. The chain links TRBV3-1 to TRBJ1-1. Germline CDR1 reads LGHDT; CDR2 reads YNNKEL (reference sequence). Termini included, the CDR3 measures 11 amino acids. This CDR3 reads CASSQGYGAFS.

In its sample, this clonotype was seen many times. The gene calls are TRBV9 and TRBJ1-4, with TRBD1 matching 8 bases. The trim removed 3 bases at V and 4 bases at J, leaving 5 bases unmatched. CDR3 length: 15 residues. Germline CDR1 reads SGDLS; CDR2 reads YYNGEE. The CDR3 nucleotides are TGTGCCAGCAGCGGGAGGGACAGGCGTAATGAAAAACTGTTTTTT. Amino acids: CASSGRDRRNEKLFF.

The rearrangement uses TRBV7-2 and TRBJ2-1; 7 bases fit TRBD1. The CDR3 length is 15 residues. V shed 3 bases, J shed 1 base, and the junction held 3 bases outside the gene matches. The germline V gene encodes CDR1 SGHTA and CDR2 FQGNSA. CDR3 bases: TGTGCCAGCAGCTTCGACAGGGTTTCCTACAATGAGCAGTTCTTC. Protein sequence: CASSFDRVSYNEQFF.

This clonotype was seen repeatedly, ten times or more. The rearrangement links TRBV5-1 to TRBJ1-1, with D uncertain. Germline CDR1 and CDR2: SGHRS and YFSETQ. The CDR3 has 14 residues. Trimming left V 2 bases short and J 3 bases short, with 11 bases between. CDR3 residues: CASSLAGVDTEAFF. CDR3 nucleotides: TGCGCCAGCAGCTTAGCAGGTGTGGACACTGAAGCTTTCTTT. Looking up the rest from reference TRBV5-1 and TRBJ1-1 gives the full variable domain: KAGVTQTPRYLIKTRGQQVTLSCSPISGHRSVSWYQQTPGQGLQFLFEYFSETQRNKGNFPGRFSGRQFSNSRSEMNVSTLELGDSALYLCASSLAGVDTEAFFGQGTRLTVV.

This clonotype was seen ten or more times. This chain uses TRBV6-6 with TRBJ2-5, with D perhaps TRBD1 (6 bases). This CDR3 has 16 amino acids. Per the germline V gene, CDR1 is MNHNY and CDR2 is SVGAGI (reference sequence). Trimming removed 5 bases from V and 2 bases from J, with 18 bases in between. The CDR3: CASSLNPGTQQETQYF. The DNA of the CDR3 is TGTGCCAGCAGTCTTAATCCCGGGACACAACAAGAGACCCAGTACTTC.

This clonotype was recorded at least ten times. This rearrangement joins TRBV19 to TRBJ2-3; D gene ambiguous. This CDR3 region has 15 residues. Per germline, CDR1 LNHDA and CDR2 SQIVND (reference sequence). Trimming pared 4 bases from V and 1 base from J, leaving 12 bases between. The CDR3, as DNA: TGTGCCAGTAGTACGCAAAGTAGGGGCACAGATACGCAGTATTTT. The encoded protein is CASSTQSRGTDTQYF.

Ten or more counts support this clonotype. Written as DNA, the CDR3 is TGTGCCAGCAGCTTAGCTGACAGGAGCTCCTATAATTCACCCCTCCACTTT. Its translation: CASSLADRSSYNSPLHF. This chain joins TRBV11-2 and TRBJ1-6; possible D gene TRBD1, 6 bases. The CDR3 is 17 amino acids. Germline CDR1 and CDR2: SGHAT and FQNNGV. V was trimmed by 1 base and J by 0 bases, leaving 10 bases between them.